A selection of T cell receptor beta chains follows, all from one sample in a study of cytomegalovirus exposure and HLA in healthy donors. Sequencing was performed with immunoSEQ multiplex PCR; in TCRdb, only in-frame clones are kept and a portion is missing. The sample lists about 330,000 clones, 80% to 90% occurring once. The sequencing input was PBMCs. The receptors originated from a woman aged 18 to 35 in good health and CMV-seronegative. CDR3s leave out the opening cysteine and the closing phenylalanine or tryptophan. The order of the fields is V gene, J gene, D gene, CDR3 protein. A D gene is named only where the DNA matches it firmly.

v_call: TRBV7-2
j_call: TRBJ2-7
d_call: NA
cdr3_aa: ASSLELTNEQY

v_call: TRBV11-3
j_call: TRBJ2-1
d_call: TRBD2
cdr3_aa: ASSPGLAGVREQF

v_call: TRBV6-1
j_call: TRBJ1-5
d_call: NA
cdr3_aa: ASRETGPQH

v_call: TRBV10-3
j_call: TRBJ2-4
d_call: NA
cdr3_aa: AISDGFQNIQY

v_call: TRBV6-6
j_call: TRBJ2-1
d_call: TRBD2
cdr3_aa: ASSSGTYNEQF

v_call: TRBV18
j_call: TRBJ1-4
d_call: NA
cdr3_aa: ASRLYATNEKLF

v_call: TRBV11-2
j_call: TRBJ2-7
d_call: NA
cdr3_aa: ASSPSTGYSYEQY

v_call: TRBV19
j_call: TRBJ1-5
d_call: TRBD1
cdr3_aa: ASSIEGDSAYNQPQH

v_call: TRBV19
j_call: TRBJ2-7
d_call: TRBD2
cdr3_aa: ASSTSGIHYEQY

v_call: TRBV7-9
j_call: TRBJ1-5
d_call: NA
cdr3_aa: ASSDSINQPQH

v_call: TRBV28
j_call: TRBJ2-7
d_call: NA
cdr3_aa: ASSSYRYEQY

v_call: TRBV18
j_call: TRBJ2-3
d_call: NA
cdr3_aa: ASSPSGANTQY

v_call: TRBV9
j_call: TRBJ2-7
d_call: NA
cdr3_aa: ASSGTAVSYEQY

v_call: TRBV11-2
j_call: TRBJ2-1
d_call: TRBD2
cdr3_aa: ASSLLPGLATRGNEQF

v_call: TRBV7-9
j_call: TRBJ1-5
d_call: NA
cdr3_aa: ASSLVGGQPQH

v_call: TRBV5-1
j_call: TRBJ2-3
d_call: TRBD2
cdr3_aa: ASSSGLGIDTQY

v_call: TRBV10-3
j_call: TRBJ1-1
d_call: TRBD1
cdr3_aa: AISPTGGAGTEAF

v_call: TRBV5-4
j_call: TRBJ1-1
d_call: NA
cdr3_aa: ASRGGGPEAF

v_call: TRBV4-2
j_call: TRBJ1-4
d_call: TRBD1
cdr3_aa: ASSSREGAGEKLF

v_call: TRBV6-5
j_call: TRBJ1-2
d_call: NA
cdr3_aa: ASSPGGNYGYT

v_call: TRBV9
j_call: TRBJ1-1
d_call: TRBD1
cdr3_aa: ASSKQGEGTEAF

v_call: TRBV28
j_call: TRBJ1-2
d_call: NA
cdr3_aa: ASSRTSPSYGYT

v_call: TRBV7-2
j_call: TRBJ2-1
d_call: TRBD2
cdr3_aa: ASSLDSGRRNEQF

v_call: TRBV27
j_call: TRBJ2-3
d_call: TRBD2
cdr3_aa: ASSLTSGRGPDTQY

v_call: TRBV7-2
j_call: TRBJ2-7
d_call: TRBD1
cdr3_aa: ASSPLGQGYEQY

v_call: TRBV15
j_call: TRBJ2-7
d_call: TRBD2
cdr3_aa: ATSETSGSIREQY

v_call: TRBV5-1
j_call: TRBJ2-7
d_call: NA
cdr3_aa: ASSLPQGGSYEQY

v_call: TRBV5-1
j_call: TRBJ1-4
d_call: TRBD1
cdr3_aa: ASSWGTGPFATNEKLF

v_call: TRBV19
j_call: TRBJ2-7
d_call: TRBD1
cdr3_aa: ATVGQSREQY

v_call: TRBV5-1
j_call: TRBJ2-2
d_call: NA
cdr3_aa: ASSTPTGTGELF

v_call: TRBV11-3
j_call: TRBJ2-2
d_call: TRBD2
cdr3_aa: ASSPEAAGVDGTGELF

v_call: TRBV5-6
j_call: TRBJ2-3
d_call: NA
cdr3_aa: ASSFSGPDTQY

v_call: TRBV7-9
j_call: TRBJ2-1
d_call: NA
cdr3_aa: ASSLASVSYNEQF

v_call: TRBV7-2
j_call: TRBJ1-2
d_call: TRBD1
cdr3_aa: ASSPQGGPYGYT

v_call: TRBV18
j_call: TRBJ1-4
d_call: NA
cdr3_aa: ASSPLQGSNEKLF

v_call: TRBV5-1
j_call: TRBJ2-7
d_call: TRBD1
cdr3_aa: ASSLGTGGVVEQY

v_call: TRBV6-5
j_call: TRBJ1-4
d_call: TRBD1
cdr3_aa: ASRGQATNEKLF

v_call: TRBV27
j_call: TRBJ2-2
d_call: NA
cdr3_aa: ASSLVPSPTGELF

v_call: TRBV4-1
j_call: TRBJ2-7
d_call: NA
cdr3_aa: ASSQDPRVEQY

v_call: TRBV6-5
j_call: TRBJ1-1
d_call: NA
cdr3_aa: ASRPPLISTEAF

v_call: TRBV6-1
j_call: TRBJ2-5
d_call: TRBD2
cdr3_aa: ASSERLAAQETQY

v_call: TRBV29-1
j_call: TRBJ2-5
d_call: NA
cdr3_aa: SVERQKETQY

v_call: TRBV6-5
j_call: TRBJ2-7
d_call: NA
cdr3_aa: ASSTRPGPIYEQY

v_call: TRBV9
j_call: TRBJ2-2
d_call: TRBD1
cdr3_aa: ASSVVGDRAGELF

v_call: TRBV28
j_call: TRBJ2-1
d_call: NA
cdr3_aa: ASSPREPYNEQF